This T cell receptor beta chain was recorded in a study of blood T cell repertoires in COVID-19. Study information: The United States, Italy and Spain provided the acute and convalescent COVID-19 samples. T cells, B-cell-depleted T cells, or PBMCs supplied cDNA or gDNA.

V dropped 2 bases and J dropped 0; count of bases not matched to a gene: 0. The germline V gene has CDR1 GTSNPN and CDR2 SVGIG (reference sequence). There are 14 residues in the CDR3. Under the authors' procedure: Reference gene primer amplification yielded estimated nucleated cell counts. Here immunoSEQ multiplex PCR was the method, and the copy in TCRdb shows in-frame clones only, minus some. The V and J calls and clone size were taken over from that table, and D and trimming were inferred from the DNA. The table shows roughly 390,000 clones, with 85% occurring only once. Sample: peripheral blood. This receptor was obtained from a woman between 18 and 29 years old with acute or convalescent COVID-19. The chain uses TRBV30 and TRBJ1-4, with 7 bases aligning to TRBD1. The DNA of the CDR3 is TGTGCCTGGAGTCAGGGGGCAACTAATGAAAAACTGTTTTTT. It is translated as CAWSQGATNEKLFF.